This T cell receptor (beta chain) was identified during a study of tumor and adjacent non-tumor tissue in lung cancer. Comment on this clonotype: A junction boundary mismatches the germline segment, possibly from a read error.

A modified ARM-PCR protocol with three rounds of nested PCR amplified TCRbeta. Using its own MiXCR run on the multiplex PCR reads, TCRdb lists one record per CDR3 protein. This table has 60,000 to 85,000 distinct CDR3 sequences, more than 65% appearing once. The CDR3 extends over 18 amino acids. Germline loops: CDR1 MNHEY, CDR2 SVGAGI. No cell sorting was done before RNA was extracted from the tissue. More than 3 cm separated this lung sample from the edge of the tumor. The receptor was isolated from an older man with non-small cell lung cancer. Sequencing was performed on distant non-tumor lung tissue. The gene calls are TRBV6-5 and TRBJ2-7, with TRBD2 identical over 10 bases. CDR3 sequence reads: CASSSLTSGTKPVYEQYF. The CDR3 DNA is TGTGCCAGCAGCTCACTAACTAGCGGGACAAAACCCGTGTACGAGCAGTACTTT.